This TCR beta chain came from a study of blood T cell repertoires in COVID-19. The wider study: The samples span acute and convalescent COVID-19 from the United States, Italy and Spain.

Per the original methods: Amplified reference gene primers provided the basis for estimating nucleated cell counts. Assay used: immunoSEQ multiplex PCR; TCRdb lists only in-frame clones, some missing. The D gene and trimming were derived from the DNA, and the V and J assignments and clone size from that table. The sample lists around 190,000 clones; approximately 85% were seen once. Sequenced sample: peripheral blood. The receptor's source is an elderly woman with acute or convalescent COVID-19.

The CDR3 DNA sequence: TGTGCCAGCTCACAGAATTTCGACTATCCGGGTACCGGGGAGCTGTTTTTT. Encoded protein: CASSQNFDYPGTGELFF. The chain carries TRBV18 and TRBJ2-2; D is perhaps TRBD2 (5 bases). The V end was cut by 4 bases, the J end by 5 bases, with 20 bases between. CDR3 length: 17 residues. The germline V gene encodes CDR1 KGHSH and CDR2 LQKENI.